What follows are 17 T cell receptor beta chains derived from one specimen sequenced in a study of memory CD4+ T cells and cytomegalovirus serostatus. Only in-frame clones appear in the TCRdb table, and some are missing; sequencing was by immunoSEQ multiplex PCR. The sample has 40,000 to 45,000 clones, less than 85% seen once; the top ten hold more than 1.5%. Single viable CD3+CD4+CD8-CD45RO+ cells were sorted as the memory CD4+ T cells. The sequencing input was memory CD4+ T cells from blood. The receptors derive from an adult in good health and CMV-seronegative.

The CDR3 bases are TGTGCCAGCAGCTTAGTGGGTTTGGGTAATTCACCCCTCCACTTT. It yields the protein CASSLVGLGNSPLHF. The chain recombines TRBV7-2 with TRBJ1-6, with unresolved D. The germline V gene has CDR1 SGHTA and CDR2 FQGNSA. The CDR3 is made up of 15 amino acids. The V end lost 1 base, the J end lost 6 bases, and 10 bases lay between the germline ends.

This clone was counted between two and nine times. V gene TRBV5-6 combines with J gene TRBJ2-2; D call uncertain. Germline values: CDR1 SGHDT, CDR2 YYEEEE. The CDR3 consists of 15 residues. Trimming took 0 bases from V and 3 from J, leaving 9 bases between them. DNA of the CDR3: TGTGCCAGCAGCTTGGCAGGTCAGGACACCGGGGAGCTGTTTTTT. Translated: CASSLAGQDTGELFF.

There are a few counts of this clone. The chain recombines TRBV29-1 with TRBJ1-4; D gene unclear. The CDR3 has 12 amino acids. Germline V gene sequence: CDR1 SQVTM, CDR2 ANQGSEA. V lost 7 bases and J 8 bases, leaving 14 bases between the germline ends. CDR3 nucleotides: TGCAGCGCCGCTCTTGGAAGGGAAAAACTGTTTTTT. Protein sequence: CSAALGREKLFF.

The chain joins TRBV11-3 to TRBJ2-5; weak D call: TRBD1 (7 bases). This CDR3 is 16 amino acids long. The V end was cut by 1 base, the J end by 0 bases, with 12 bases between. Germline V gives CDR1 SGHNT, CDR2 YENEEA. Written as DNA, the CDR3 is TGTGCCAGCAGCTTAGGACAGGGAGGTCACCAAGAGACCCAGTACTTC. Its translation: CASSLGQGGHQETQYF.

CDR3 sequence reads: CASSPRGRGGREQYF. The CDR3 DNA is TGTGCCAGCTCACCGCGGGGGCGAGGTGGTCGCGAGCAGTACTTC. The genes are TRBV18 and TRBJ2-7, with D perhaps TRBD2 (7 bases). Trimming left V 3 bases short and J 6 bases short, with 18 bases between. Germline V gene sequence: CDR1 KGHSH, CDR2 LQKENI. The CDR3 length is 15 residues.

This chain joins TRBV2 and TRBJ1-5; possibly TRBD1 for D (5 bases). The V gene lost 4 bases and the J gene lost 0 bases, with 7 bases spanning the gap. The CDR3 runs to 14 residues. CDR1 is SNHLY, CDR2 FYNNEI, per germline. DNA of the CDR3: TGTGCCAGCAGTGTAGGGGTTAGCAATCAGCCCCAGCATTTT. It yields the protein CASSVGVSNQPQHF.

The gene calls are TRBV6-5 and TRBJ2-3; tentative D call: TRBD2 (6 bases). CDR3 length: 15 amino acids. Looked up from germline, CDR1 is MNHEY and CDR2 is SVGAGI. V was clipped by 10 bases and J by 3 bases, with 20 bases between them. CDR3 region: CATRPSLAQTDTQYF. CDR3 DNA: TGTGCCACCCGGCCCTCACTAGCTCAAACAGATACGCAGTATTTT.

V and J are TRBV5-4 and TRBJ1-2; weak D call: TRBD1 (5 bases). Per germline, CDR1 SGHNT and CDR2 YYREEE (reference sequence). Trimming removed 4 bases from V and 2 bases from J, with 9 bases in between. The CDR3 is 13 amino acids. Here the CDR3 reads CASSPDRNYGYTF. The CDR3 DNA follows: TGTGCCAGCAGCCCAGACAGAAACTATGGCTACACCTTC. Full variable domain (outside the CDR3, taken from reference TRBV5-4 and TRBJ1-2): ETGVTQSPTHLIKTRGQQVTLRCSSQSGHNTVSWYQQALGQGPQFIFQYYREEENGRGNFPPRFSGLQFPNYSSELNVNALELDDSALYLCASSPDRNYGYTFGSGTRLTVV.

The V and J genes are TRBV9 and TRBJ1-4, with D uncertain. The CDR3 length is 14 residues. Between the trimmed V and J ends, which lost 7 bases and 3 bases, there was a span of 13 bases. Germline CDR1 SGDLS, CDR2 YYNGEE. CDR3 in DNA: TGTGCCAGCGGGCTCCGTTCGGCTAATGAAAAACTGTTTTTT. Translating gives CASGLRSANEKLFF.

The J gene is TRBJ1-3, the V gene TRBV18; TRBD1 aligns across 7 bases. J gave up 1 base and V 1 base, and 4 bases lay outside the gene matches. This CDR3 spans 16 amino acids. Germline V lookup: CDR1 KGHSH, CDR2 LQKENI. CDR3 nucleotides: TGTGCCAGCTCACCACAAGCAGGGGGATCTGGAAACACCATATATTTT. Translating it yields CASSPQAGGSGNTIYF.

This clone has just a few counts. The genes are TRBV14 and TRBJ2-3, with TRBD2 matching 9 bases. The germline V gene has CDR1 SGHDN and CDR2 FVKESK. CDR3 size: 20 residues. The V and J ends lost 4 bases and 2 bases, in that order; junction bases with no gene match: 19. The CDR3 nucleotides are TGTGCCAGCAGCCCTACAAGAAGCCTAGCGGGGACAGTAAACACAGATACGCAGTATTTT. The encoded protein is CASSPTRSLAGTVNTDTQYF.

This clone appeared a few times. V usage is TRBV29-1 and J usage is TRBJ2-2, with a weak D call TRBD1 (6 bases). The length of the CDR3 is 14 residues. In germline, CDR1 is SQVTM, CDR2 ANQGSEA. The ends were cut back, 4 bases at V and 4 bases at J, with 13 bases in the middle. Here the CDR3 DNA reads TGCAGCGTTGGGCAGGGGACCTTCACCGGGGAGCTGTTTTTT. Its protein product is CSVGQGTFTGELFF.

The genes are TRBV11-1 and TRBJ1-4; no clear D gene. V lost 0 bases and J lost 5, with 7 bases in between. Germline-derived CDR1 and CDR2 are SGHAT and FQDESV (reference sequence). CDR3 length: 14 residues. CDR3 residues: CASSLAAANEKLFF. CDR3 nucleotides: TGTGCCAGCAGCTTAGCCGCCGCCAATGAAAAACTGTTTTTT.

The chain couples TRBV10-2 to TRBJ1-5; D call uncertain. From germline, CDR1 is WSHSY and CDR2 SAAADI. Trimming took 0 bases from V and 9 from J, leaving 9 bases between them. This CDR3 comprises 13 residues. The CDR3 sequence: CASSESGGRPQHF. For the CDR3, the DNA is TGCGCCAGCAGTGAGTCGGGAGGGAGGCCCCAGCATTTT.

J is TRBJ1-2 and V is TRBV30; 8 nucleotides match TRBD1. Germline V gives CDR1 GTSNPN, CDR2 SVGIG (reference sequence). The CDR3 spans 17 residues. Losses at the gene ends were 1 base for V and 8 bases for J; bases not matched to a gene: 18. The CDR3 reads CAWSGLRQGRLSAGYTF. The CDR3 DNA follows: TGTGCCTGGAGTGGTCTTCGACAGGGGCGCCTTTCAGCCGGCTACACCTTC.

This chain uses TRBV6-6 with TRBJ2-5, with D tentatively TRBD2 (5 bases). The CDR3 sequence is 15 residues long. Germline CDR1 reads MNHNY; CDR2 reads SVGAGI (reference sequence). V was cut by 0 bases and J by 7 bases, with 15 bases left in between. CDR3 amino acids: CASSYSPLSGGTQYF. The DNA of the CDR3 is TGTGCCAGCAGTTACTCCCCTCTCAGCGGTGGGACCCAGTACTTC.

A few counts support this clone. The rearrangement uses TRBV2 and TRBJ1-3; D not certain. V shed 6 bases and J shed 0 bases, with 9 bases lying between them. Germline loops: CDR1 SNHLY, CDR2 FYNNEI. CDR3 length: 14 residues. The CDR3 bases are TGTGCCAGCAGCGCCATGGGCTCTGGAAACACCATATATTTT. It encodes CASSAMGSGNTIYF.